The present TCR beta chain was sequenced within a study of OX40 agonist ivuxolimab in advanced cancers. Study at large: Every 2 weeks, patients got intravenous ivuxolimab at one of six dose levels (0.01-10 mg/kg).

Clones were read by immunoSEQ multiplex PCR, and TCRdb kept only the in-frame ones, dropping some. Of about 93,000 clones in the sample, 90% to 95% were seen once. A single count supports this clone. Trimming pared 7 bases from V and 7 bases from J, leaving 14 bases between. From germline, CDR1 is SNHLY and CDR2 FYNNEI. The CDR3 loop spans 13 amino acids. The sequencing used CD4+ or CD8+ T cells sorted from blood, collected in a trial of the OX40 agonist ivuxolimab. The clonotype was recovered from an adult with an advanced solid tumor such as melanoma, head and neck, liver or kidney cancer. V usage is TRBV2 and J usage is TRBJ2-1, with a weak D call TRBD1 (5 bases). The CDR3 DNA follows: TGTGCCAGCAAAGGGGTTTACATGAATGAGCAGTTCTTC. Its protein product is CASKGVYMNEQFF.